This note documents a single T cell receptor (beta chain) sequence. Its binding antigen is unknown. No much larger clonotype is one base removed from it; base qualities were not supplied. This record belongs to a study of cytomegalovirus exposure and HLA in healthy donors (dated by TCRdb to about 2017). With regard to the full study: An earlier analysis of 587 of the donors reported about 290 Gb of sequence data and 117 million unique TCR beta sequences from approximately 180 million T cells. High-throughput TCR immunosequencing, statistical association of individual TCRs with disease status, and machine learning were combined to predict cytomegalovirus infection status. In addition to the first cohort of 500 to 850 subjects, a separate validation cohort of 120 different subjects was used. Using immunosequencing, the study profiled T cell repertoires from fewer than 850 subjects and related those repertoires to cytomegalovirus serostatus. Of the approximately 400 genotyped donors, 75% to 85% were placed in the genetic ancestry cluster associated with self-reported Caucasian donors. The number of donors typed differed by locus, with roughly 620-640 for A, B, C, DRB1 and DQB1, roughly 520 for DQA1, approximately 570 for DPA1, and 450 to 480 for DPB1. Roughly 5 DR-DQ haplotypes were handled as single units for association and clustering, since linkage in the cohort was strong. Class I and class II HLA loci were covered by the typing at four-digit resolution. The aim of the study was to test whether cataloging public T cell receptors could identify signatures of past pathogen exposure. Rather than using new phenotypic data, the later analysis identified candidate immune exposures from TCR beta sequences and from how often those sequences occurred across donors. In a later analysis, previously published TCR beta repertoires from some 640 donors were re-analyzed and high-resolution HLA genotyping was added so that TCR occurrence patterns could be studied. An earlier analysis of several hundred of the donors used high-throughput TCR beta sequencing to judge whether each TCR beta V gene segment behaved as functional or pseudogenic. On average, around 200,000 unique TCR beta nucleotide sequences were sequenced per donor among 398 genotyped donors of the cohort, with around 19% of those sequences being non-productive. Donor age, sex, ethnicity and CMV serostatus were collected together with the repertoire data. All discovery cohort repertoires had been generated using a single sequencing platform. An early release that covered roughly 600 HLA-typed donors contained about 300 gigabases of sequencing data and tens of millions of unique TCR sequences. A later genetic analysis took genome-wide SNP genotypes for 398 of the 666 donors and used that subset as a discovery cohort.

The protocol used for the library was the immunoSEQ multiplex PCR assay. A mixture of 60 forward primers for TCR Vbeta segments and 13 reverse primers for TCR Jbeta segments was used in the multiplex PCR. Amplification of the CDR3 region of rearranged TCR beta genes was performed with a multiplex PCR assay on genomic DNA. On the Illumina HiSeq System, the amplified TCR beta libraries were sequenced as 87-base-pair reads. Regarding the original processing steps: In a later analysis, some 80 million unique TCR beta chains were counted across the roughly 670 repertoires, and roughly 10 million of these chains were shared by at least two donors. Raw reads were error-corrected and collapsed into unique sequences with a nearest-neighbor algorithm that merged closely related sequences to remove PCR and sequencing errors. Alignment of CDR3 sequences to IMGT reference sequences was used to assign V, D and J gene segments. For a sequence to be retained, at least a six-nucleotide match to both a V gene segment and a J gene segment was required. Rearrangements were called productive when the CDR3 lacked stop codons and stayed in frame with V and J; all others were non-productive. Following IMGT convention, CDR3 was defined as the stretch from the second conserved V-encoded cysteine to the conserved J-encoded phenylalanine. The earlier analysis of about 500 of the donors excluded sequences that lacked an unambiguous match to a single V gene segment. In an earlier analysis of approximately 550 of the donors, V segments were called functional above 56.7% productive rearrangements and were called segregating when the between-donor standard deviation exceeded 5%. A statistical classification framework was developed to diagnose cytomegalovirus status using the catalog of TCR beta chain sequences. A later analysis assigned V and J genes by comparing TCR nucleotide sequences with IMGT/GENE-DB human TR gene sequences. A later analysis assigned CDR3 sequences and most-parsimonious VDJ recombination scenarios with the TCRdist pipeline. In a later analysis, each TCR beta chain was defined by its CDR3 amino acid sequence together with its V-gene family, and reads without a unique V-gene family were excluded. In a later analysis, 450 to 600 highly shared, low-generation-probability nucleotide sequences were removed to address suspected cross-contamination and a sequencing artifact. In a later analysis, a clonal expansion index was calculated for each public chain from normalized within-repertoire ranks of inferred template counts. In a later analysis, generation probabilities were computed using a VDJ recombination model fitted to out-of-frame rearrangements, and the results were checked against IGoR. In a later analysis, hypergeometric tests were used to score TCR-TCR, TCR-HLA and TCR-CMV co-occurrence, with a repertoire-size bias correction applied to TCR pairs. A later analysis estimated false discovery rates by permuting HLA or CMV assignments 20 times. In a later analysis, co-occurring TCRs were grouped using DBSCAN, with TCRdist sequence similarity added in when clustering inside HLA-allele-positive subsets. Repertoires with fewer than 30,000 or more than 120,000 public chains were left out of co-occurrence clustering, as were five repertoires with anomalous nucleotide sharing. The immuneACCESS repertoire file appears here via TCRdb, limited to in-frame rearrangements. These files lack a portion of the clones; in checked studies, under half of the deficit traces to unresolved V genes, and the cause of the others is not known. That table furnishes V, J and clone size, whereas the DNA furnished D and trimming. Present in this sample are fewer than 150,000 clones, approximately 71% of which were seen just once. 4% to 6% of the sample belongs to the ten largest clones.

In total, approximately 700 healthy bone marrow donors made up the cohort. At the time of sampling, all cohort members were nominally healthy, though unrecorded immune exposures were likely present. The donor was CMV seronegative and was included in the group of about 350 seronegative cohort members. Every donor gave a peripheral blood sample, and the peripheral blood mononuclear cells from that sample were used for TCR beta sequencing. Genomic DNA was extracted from the blood cell samples with the Qiagen DNeasy Blood Extraction Kit. The study at large found these results: At a false discovery rate of 0.05, a later analysis linked about 16,000 TCR beta sequences to specific HLA alleles. A later analysis found that TCR association rates varied across HLA loci, with DRB1 alleles showing the most associated TCRs and HLA-C alleles the fewest. In the study, about 150 TCR beta chains were listed as associated with cytomegalovirus. Only TCR beta chains were sequenced in this cohort, and the absence of alpha or paired-chain data limited detectable features. Strong co-occurrence of HLA alleles, especially DR and DQ, made assigning TCR associations to individual alleles difficult. In a later analysis, several top co-occurrence clusters were reported to appear linked to parvovirus B19, influenza, CMV and Epstein-Barr virus. Compared with equally common non-associated chains, HLA-associated TCR beta chains in a later analysis were more clonally expanded and had lower generation probabilities. The authors suggested that the approach could potentially be generalized to other disease states and immunological phenotypes. Over 15 rarely observed V segments, including chromosome 9 orphons, were excluded from the earlier analysis of about 600 of the donors because counts were too low. Most TCR sequences were seen in very few donors, while some public TCRs were found in many individuals. In both the original and validation cohorts, the classifier was reported to diagnose cytomegalovirus status with high specificity and sensitivity. In a later genetic analysis, fewer N-insertions in productive TCRs were reported among donors in an Asian-associated ancestry cluster than the roughly 640-donor mean. In a later analysis, most CMV-associated TCR beta chains were found to appear HLA-restricted, with HLA associations seemingly driven largely by CMV exposure. Because HLA typing was unavailable for some donors at each locus, only the typed subset was used in association tests. Linkage disequilibrium might explain the correlated functional status among segregating V segments, but an unknown experimental factor could not be excluded. Sequencing depth was assumed to be roughly uniform across donors in the presence/absence analyses, though that assumption may not hold. Broadly in line with IMGT annotations, most TCR beta V segments showed up in productive rearrangements about 87% or about 30% of the time in an earlier analysis of approximately 600 of the donors. In vitro tests confirmed that a few of the cytomegalovirus-associated TCR beta chains recognize cytomegalovirus antigens. The only immune exposure information available for the cohort was CMV serostatus. A further reported finding was that TCR beta sequences accurately predicted the HLA-A and HLA-B alleles for most subjects in the first cohort. A cluster of highly shared sequence variants was judged likely to be a technical artifact of the sequencing pipeline. An association between a missense DCLRE1C variant and V-gene and J-gene trimming of TCR beta chains was found in a later genetic analysis and replicated in an independent cohort.

The TCR comes from a woman aged 50 to 60 in good health and CMV-seronegative. The sample was PBMCs.

The nucleotide sequence is given as TGCGCCAGCCAGACCGGGACTAGTGGGGAGACCCAGTACTTC. Its protein is CASQTGTSGETQYF. Recombination connected TRBV5-1 to TRBJ2-5; 8 central nucleotides agree with TRBD2. The CDR3 numbers 14 residues from cysteine through phenylalanine. Only the CDR3 region is kept as DNA, spanning 42 bases read in frame from base 1. Trimming takes 7 bases off V and 5 bases off J; junction bases not matched to a gene: 10. The germline V gene sets CDR1 to SGHRS and CDR2 to YFSETQ.